What follows are 22 T cell receptor beta chains derived from one specimen sequenced in a study of low-dose radiotherapy and immunotherapy resistance in tumors. Documented time point: before trial treatment. Primers targeting TRAV and TRBV primed first-strand cDNA, covering alpha and beta chains. It was with a constant-region primer and a V-primer adapter that TCRs were amplified over around 19 PCR cycles. TCRdb re-analysed the reads in MiXCR, keeping a single row per CDR3 protein. The sample includes approximately 84,000 distinct CDR3 sequences, roughly a sixth of them seen just once. This specimen was PBMCs, taken before treatment. The receptors originated from a male donor with prostate cancer.

This clonotype was observed a few times. The V gene is TRBV7-2, the J gene TRBJ2-3, with 8 bases fitting TRBD2. The germline gives CDR1 SGHTA, CDR2 FQGNSA. The CDR3 runs to 17 residues. Trimming took 5 bases from V and 3 from J; bases not matched to a gene: 13. The CDR3 DNA reads as TGTGCCAGCAGCCAGGGCCCGGGGACTAGTGCGACAGATACGCAGTATTTT. Translated: CASSQGPGTSATDTQYF. The variable domain in full, completed from reference TRBV7-2 and TRBJ2-3, reads GAGVSQSPSNKVTEKGKDVELRCDPISGHTALYWYRQSLGQGLEFLIYFQGNSAPDKSGLPSDRFSAERTGGSVSTLTIQRTQQEDSAVYLCASSQGPGTSATDTQYFGPGTRLTVL.

This clonotype was counted ten times or more. The chain recombines TRBV3-1 with TRBJ2-3, with 11 bases lining up with TRBD2. This CDR3 is built from 17 residues. After removal of 4 bases from V and 2 bases from J, the junction contained 8 bases not matched to a gene. In germline, CDR1 is LGHDT, CDR2 YNNKEL (reference sequence). The DNA of the CDR3 is TGTGCCAGCAGCCCCCGACTAGCGGGGCTAAACACAGATACGCAGTATTTT. It encodes CASSPRLAGLNTDTQYF.

This rearrangement joins TRBV11-3 to TRBJ2-7; TRBD2 aligns across 12 bases. The CDR3 has 14 amino acids. CDR1 is SGHNT and CDR2 is YENEEA in the germline V gene. V was clipped by 8 bases and J by 4 bases; unmatched bases: 6. CDR3 nucleotide sequence: TGTGCCAGCCGTGGACTAGCGGGGACTTACGAGCAGTACTTC. Translated: CASRGLAGTYEQYF.

Comments on this clonotype: It differs at one base from a far larger clone, so likely a read error. J is TRBJ2-1 and V is TRBV6-2 or TRBV6-3, with TRBD2 matching 12 bases. The V gene's germline CDR1 is MNHEY and CDR2 SVGEGT. The trim removed 4 bases at V and 13 bases at J, leaving 11 bases unmatched. This CDR3 contains 15 residues. CDR3 in DNA: TGTGCCAGCAGTTCGACTAGCGGGGGTAAAGAGACCCAGTTCTTC. Its protein is CASSSTSGGKETQFF.

There are a few counts of this clonotype. The chain is built from TRBV3-1 and TRBJ1-3; TRBD1 is a possible D gene (6 bases). The V gene lost 6 bases and the J gene lost 3 bases, with 15 bases spanning the gap. Germline loops: CDR1 LGHDT, CDR2 YNNKEL (reference sequence). This CDR3 is built from 15 residues. The CDR3 nucleotides read TGTGCCAGCAGGGCCAATCGGGACAATGGAAACACCATATATTTT. Residues: CASRANRDNGNTIYF. Together with reference TRBV3-1 and TRBJ1-3, the CDR3 gives the full variable domain: DTAVSQTPKYLVTQMGNDKSIKCEQNLGHDTMYWYKQDSKKFLKIMFSYNNKELIINETVPNRFSPKSPDKAHLNLHINSLELGDSAVYFCASRANRDNGNTIYFGEGSWLTVV.

This clonotype was seen ten or more times. The chain joins TRBV5-1 to TRBJ2-1, with 9 bases fitting TRBD2. The CDR3 is 15 amino acids. The germline V gene encodes CDR1 SGHRS and CDR2 YFSETQ. The junction had 7 bases not matched to a gene; V was cut back by 3 bases and J by 6 bases. CDR3 bases: TGCGCCAGCAGCTCTTCCGGGACTAGCACCAATGAGCAGTTCTTC. It translates to CASSSSGTSTNEQFF. Drawing the rest from reference TRBV5-1 and TRBJ2-1, the complete variable domain is KAGVTQTPRYLIKTRGQQVTLSCSPISGHRSVSWYQQTPGQGLQFLFEYFSETQRNKGNFPGRFSGRQFSNSRSEMNVSTLELGDSALYLCASSSSGTSTNEQFFGPGTRLTVL.

This clonotype has ten or more counts. This chain connects TRBV12-2 to TRBJ1-5; the table's D call TRBD1 went unverified against the DNA. TRBV12-2 is noted as a pseudogene. The CDR3 runs to 16 residues. The CDR3 region has the DNA TGTGCAAGTCGCTGCAGGACAGGGGATAGCAATCAGCCCCAGCATTTT. Its protein is CASRCRTGDSNQPQHF.

On this clonotype itself: Since a much larger clone is just one base distant, this may be a read error. The rearrangement uses TRBV5-4 and TRBJ1-4; perhaps TRBD1 as D (5 bases). Germline V gene sequence: CDR1 SGHNT, CDR2 YYREEE (reference sequence). CDR3 length: 14 residues. The CDR3 spells CVSSLGGVNEKLFF. The CDR3 DNA is TGTGTCAGCAGCTTGGGGGGTGTTAATGAAAAACTGTTTTTT.

Ten or more counts support this clonotype. The V gene is TRBV10-3, the J gene TRBJ2-1; 11 nucleotides match TRBD1. V shed 0 bases, J shed 5 bases, and the junction held 3 bases outside the gene matches. Germline loops: CDR1 ENHRY, CDR2 SYGVKD. This CDR3 is 16 amino acids long. DNA of the CDR3: TGTGCCATCAGTGAGTCGGGGACAGGGGGTAACAATGAGCAGTTCTTC. Translated, it gives CAISESGTGGNNEQFF.

This clonotype was picked up many times. This chain links TRBV7-2 with TRBJ2-3; no clear D. The V end was cut by 8 bases, the J end by 3 bases, with 18 bases between. The CDR3 totals 15 residues. Germline CDR1 reads SGHTA; CDR2 reads FQGNSA. This CDR3 is CASGVSHSVTDTQYF. The CDR3 DNA sequence: TGTGCCAGCGGAGTGAGTCACAGCGTAACAGATACGCAGTATTTT.

This clonotype showed up just once. Relative to the germline gene, one junction end is altered; a read error may explain this. Here the CDR3 DNA reads TGCGCCAGCTGCTTGGGGGACTACCAAGAGACCCAGTACTTC. Its translation: CASCLGDYQETQYF. The chain recombines TRBV5-1 with TRBJ2-5, with a tentative D call TRBD2 (6 bases). CDR1 SGHRS and CDR2 YFSETQ come from the germline V gene. The CDR3 has 14 residues.

There are many counts of this clonotype. The chain couples TRBV7-2 to TRBJ2-4; TRBD1 might be the D (6 bases). V was cut by 2 bases and J by 1 base, with 9 bases left in between. The length of the CDR3 is 15 residues. In germline, CDR1 is SGHTA, CDR2 FQGNSA. The CDR3 protein is CASSLNRAAKNIQYF. The CDR3 DNA reads as TGTGCCAGCAGCTTAAACAGGGCCGCCAAAAACATTCAGTACTTC.

This clonotype was seen many times. The chain combines TRBV29-1 with TRBJ1-4; D is unresolved. Germline V CDR1 and CDR2: SQVTM, ANQGSEA. V was pared by 3 bases and J by 4 bases, with 9 bases between. The CDR3 runs 13 residues. The CDR3 sequence is CSVEGQNNEKLFF. The CDR3, as DNA: TGCAGCGTTGAGGGCCAGAATAATGAAAAACTGTTTTTT.

The J gene is TRBJ2-5, the V gene TRBV2; no clear D gene. In germline, CDR1 is SNHLY, CDR2 FYNNEI. The CDR3 length is 13 residues. Deletions cut 4 bases from V and 7 bases from J, with 13 bases between. The chain's CDR3 is CASSVNNEVTQYF. The CDR3 DNA is TGTGCCAGCAGTGTCAATAATGAAGTGACCCAGTACTTC. The whole variable domain, filled in from reference TRBV2 and TRBJ2-5, reads EPEVTQTPSHQVTQMGQEVILRCVPISNHLYFYWYRQILGQKVEFLVSFYNNEISEKSEIFDDQFSVERPDGSNFTLKIRSTKLEDSAMYFCASSVNNEVTQYFGPGTRLLVL.

This clonotype was counted at least ten times. The J gene is TRBJ2-3, the V gene TRBV20-1; 8 bases are a match to TRBD2. The V segment lost 0 bases and the J segment 4 bases; nucleotides outside the gene matches: 9. Germline loops: CDR1 DFQATT, CDR2 SNEGSKA (reference sequence). This CDR3 region has 16 residues. CDR3 loop: CSARDPWTSMPDTQYF. CDR3 DNA sequence: TGCAGTGCTAGAGATCCCTGGACTAGCATGCCAGATACGCAGTATTTT.

In its sample, this clonotype was seen many times. The gene calls are TRBV25-1 and TRBJ1-2; D not resolved. Germline values: CDR1 MGHDK, CDR2 SYGVNS. The CDR3 contains 11 residues. V dropped 5 bases and J dropped 8 bases, with 9 bases sitting between them. DNA of the CDR3: TGTGCCAGCAGTTTCTCCGAAGGCTACACCTTC. This sequence encodes CASSFSEGYTF.

This sequence joins TRBV7-2 and TRBJ2-1, with D perhaps matching TRBD2 (5 bases). The V and J ends lost 4 bases and 5 bases respectively, with 15 bases between them. Germline V gene data show CDR1 as SGHTA and CDR2 as FQGNSA. This CDR3 contains 15 residues. The chain's CDR3 is CASSSVEEVHNEQFF. DNA for the CDR3: TGTGCCAGCAGCTCCGTCGAGGAGGTACACAATGAGCAGTTCTTC. The full variable domain, its missing parts supplied by reference TRBV7-2 and TRBJ2-1, is GAGVSQSPSNKVTEKGKDVELRCDPISGHTALYWYRQSLGQGLEFLIYFQGNSAPDKSGLPSDRFSAERTGGSVSTLTIQRTQQEDSAVYLCASSSVEEVHNEQFFGPGTRLTVL.

The genes are TRBV7-6 and TRBJ2-1; 13 bases map to TRBD2. Germline V CDR1 and CDR2: SGHVS, FNYEAQ. CDR3 size: 19 residues. V lost 3 bases, J lost 5 bases, and 13 bases stayed unmatched. The CDR3: CASSFTSGGAGTSHNEQFF. CDR3 nucleotides: TGTGCCAGCAGCTTTACTAGCGGGGGGGCGGGGACTTCGCACAATGAGCAGTTCTTC.

The chain couples TRBV25-1 to TRBJ2-6; D perhaps matches TRBD2 (5 bases). The CDR3 length is 16 residues. Germline CDR1 MGHDK, CDR2 SYGVNS. Trimming shortened V by 4 bases and J by 0 bases, and 10 bases separated the two germline ends. As DNA, the CDR3 is TGTGCCAGCAGTGGGAGGAGAGCCTCTGGGGCCAACGTCCTGACTTTC. Translation: CASSGRRASGANVLTF. Together with reference TRBV25-1 and TRBJ2-6, the CDR3 gives the full variable domain: EADIYQTPRYLVIGTGKKITLECSQTMGHDKMYWYQQDPGMELHLIHYSYGVNSTEKGDLSSESTVSRIRTEHFPLTLESARPSHTSQYLCASSGRRASGANVLTFGAGSRLTVL.

CDR3 DNA sequence: TGCAGTGCTAGATACAACAGGGGGACCGTGACCACTGAAGCTTTCTTT. This translates into CSARYNRGTVTTEAFF. This rearrangement joins TRBV20-1 to TRBJ1-1; 8 bases line up with TRBD1. CDR3 length: 16 amino acids. The junction had 12 bases not matched to a gene; V was cut back by 2 bases and J by 4 bases. The germline CDR1 and CDR2 sequences are DFQATT and SNEGSKA (reference sequence).

Remarks on this clonotype: A much larger clone lies a single base off, so this may be a read error. V is TRBV30 and J is TRBJ1-1; D gene uncertain. The CDR3 runs 12 residues. Germline-derived CDR1 and CDR2 are GTSNPN and SVGIG (reference sequence). CDR3 sequence reads: CARRTANTEAFF. For the CDR3, the DNA is TGTGCCCGGAGGACGGCGAACACTGAAGCTTTCTTT.

This clonotype has a count of ten or more. The chain combines TRBV18 with TRBJ1-1; the D is unclear. Between the trimmed V and J ends, which lost 3 bases and 1 base, there was a span of 12 bases. CDR3 length: 15 amino acids. Germline V lookup: CDR1 KGHSH, CDR2 LQKENI. The CDR3 protein is CASSPPSAANTEAFF. In DNA, the CDR3 is TGTGCCAGCTCACCTCCCTCTGCGGCGAACACTGAAGCTTTCTTT.